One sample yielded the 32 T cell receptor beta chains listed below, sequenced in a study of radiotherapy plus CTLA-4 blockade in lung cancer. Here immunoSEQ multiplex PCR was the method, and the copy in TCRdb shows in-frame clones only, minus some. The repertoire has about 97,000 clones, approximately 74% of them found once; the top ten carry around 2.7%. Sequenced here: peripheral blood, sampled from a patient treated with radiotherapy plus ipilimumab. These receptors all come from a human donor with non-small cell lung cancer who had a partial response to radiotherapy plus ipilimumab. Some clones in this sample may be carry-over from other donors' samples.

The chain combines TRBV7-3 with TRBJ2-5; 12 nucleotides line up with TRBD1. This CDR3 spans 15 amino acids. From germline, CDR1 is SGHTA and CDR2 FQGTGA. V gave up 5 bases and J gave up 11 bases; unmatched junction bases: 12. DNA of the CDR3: TGTGCCAGCAGCCAAGGGGGGGGACAGGGGGCAAAGCAGTACTTC. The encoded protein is CASSQGGGQGAKQYF.

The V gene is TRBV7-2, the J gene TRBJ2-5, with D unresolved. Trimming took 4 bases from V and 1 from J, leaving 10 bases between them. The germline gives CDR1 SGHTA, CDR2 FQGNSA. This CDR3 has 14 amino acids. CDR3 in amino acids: CASSSYLTQETQYF. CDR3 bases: TGTGCCAGCAGCTCCTACTTAACCCAAGAGACCCAGTACTTC.

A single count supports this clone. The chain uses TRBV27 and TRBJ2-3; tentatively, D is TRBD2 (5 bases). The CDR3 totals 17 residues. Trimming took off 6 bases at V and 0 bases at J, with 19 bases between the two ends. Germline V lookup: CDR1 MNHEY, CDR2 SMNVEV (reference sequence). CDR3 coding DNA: TGTGCCAGCAGCCGGGGATTGTTCCAGGATAGCACAGATACGCAGTATTTT. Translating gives CASSRGLFQDSTDTQYF.

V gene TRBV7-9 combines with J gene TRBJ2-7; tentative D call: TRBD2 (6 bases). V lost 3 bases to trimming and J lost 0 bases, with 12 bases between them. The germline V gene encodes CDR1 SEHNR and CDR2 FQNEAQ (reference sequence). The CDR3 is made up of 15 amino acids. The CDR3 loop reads CASSFEAGISYEQYF. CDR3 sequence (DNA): TGTGCCAGCAGCTTTGAGGCGGGGATCTCCTACGAGCAGTACTTC.

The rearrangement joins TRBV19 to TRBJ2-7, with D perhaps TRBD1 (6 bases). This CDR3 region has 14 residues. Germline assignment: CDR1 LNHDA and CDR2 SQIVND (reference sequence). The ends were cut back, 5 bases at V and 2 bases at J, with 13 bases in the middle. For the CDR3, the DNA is TGTGCCAGTAGTGCCGACAGGTTTCCCTACGAGCAGTACTTC. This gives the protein CASSADRFPYEQYF.

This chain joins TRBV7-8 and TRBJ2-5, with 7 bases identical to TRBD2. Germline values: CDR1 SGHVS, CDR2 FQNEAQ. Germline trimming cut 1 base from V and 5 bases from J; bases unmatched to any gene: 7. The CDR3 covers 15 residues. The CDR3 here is CASSLGLQGGETQYF. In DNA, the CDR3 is TGTGCCAGCAGCTTAGGCCTCCAGGGAGGGGAGACCCAGTACTTC.

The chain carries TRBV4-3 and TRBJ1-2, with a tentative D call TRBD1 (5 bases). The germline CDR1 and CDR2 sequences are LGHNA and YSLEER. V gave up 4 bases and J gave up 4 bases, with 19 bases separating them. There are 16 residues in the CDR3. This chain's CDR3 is CASSPSRTQTFYGYTF. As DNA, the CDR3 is TGCGCCAGCAGCCCTTCTCGGACACAAACGTTCTATGGCTACACCTTC.

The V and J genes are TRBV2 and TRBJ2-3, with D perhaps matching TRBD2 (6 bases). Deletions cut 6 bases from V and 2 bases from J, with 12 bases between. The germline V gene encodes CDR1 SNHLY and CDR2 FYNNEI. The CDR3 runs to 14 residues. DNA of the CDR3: TGTGCCAGCAGGGCGGGGACCACCACAGATACGCAGTATTTT. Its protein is CASRAGTTTDTQYF.

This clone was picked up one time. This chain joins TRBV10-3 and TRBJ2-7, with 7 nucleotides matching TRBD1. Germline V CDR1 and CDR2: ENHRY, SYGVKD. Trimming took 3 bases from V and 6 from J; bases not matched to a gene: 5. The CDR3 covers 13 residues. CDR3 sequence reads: CAISDETGSEQYF. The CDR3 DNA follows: TGTGCCATCAGTGACGAGACAGGGTCCGAGCAGTACTTC.

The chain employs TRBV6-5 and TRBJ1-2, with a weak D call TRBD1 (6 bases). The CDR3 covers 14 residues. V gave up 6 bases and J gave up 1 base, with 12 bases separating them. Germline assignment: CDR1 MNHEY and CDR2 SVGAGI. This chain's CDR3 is CASSRQGHNYGYTF. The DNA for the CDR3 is TGTGCCAGCAGCCGGCAGGGACATAACTATGGCTACACCTTC.

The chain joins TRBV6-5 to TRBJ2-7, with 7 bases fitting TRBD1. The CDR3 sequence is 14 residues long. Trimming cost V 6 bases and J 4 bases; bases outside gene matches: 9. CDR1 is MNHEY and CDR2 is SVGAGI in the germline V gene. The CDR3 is CASSKDRFPYEQYF. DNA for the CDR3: TGTGCCAGCAGCAAGGACAGGTTCCCTTACGAGCAGTACTTC.

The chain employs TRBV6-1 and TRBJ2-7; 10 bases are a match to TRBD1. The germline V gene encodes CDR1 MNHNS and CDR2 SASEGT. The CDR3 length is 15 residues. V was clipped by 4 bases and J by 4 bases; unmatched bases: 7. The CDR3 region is CASSANPGQGYEQYF. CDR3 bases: TGTGCCAGCAGTGCCAACCCGGGACAGGGGTACGAGCAGTACTTC.

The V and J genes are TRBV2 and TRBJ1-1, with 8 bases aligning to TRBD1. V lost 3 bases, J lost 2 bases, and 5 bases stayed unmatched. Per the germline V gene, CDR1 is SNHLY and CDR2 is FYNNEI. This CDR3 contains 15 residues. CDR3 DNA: TGTGCCAGCAGTGATGTTCAGGGGGCAAACACTGAAGCTTTCTTT. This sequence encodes CASSDVQGANTEAFF.

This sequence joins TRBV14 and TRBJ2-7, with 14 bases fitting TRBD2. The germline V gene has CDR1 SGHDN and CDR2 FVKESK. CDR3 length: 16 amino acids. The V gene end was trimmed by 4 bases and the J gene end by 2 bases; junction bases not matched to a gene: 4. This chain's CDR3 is CASSLGLAGATYEQYF. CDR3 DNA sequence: TGTGCCAGCAGCCTGGGACTAGCGGGGGCTACCTACGAGCAGTACTTC.

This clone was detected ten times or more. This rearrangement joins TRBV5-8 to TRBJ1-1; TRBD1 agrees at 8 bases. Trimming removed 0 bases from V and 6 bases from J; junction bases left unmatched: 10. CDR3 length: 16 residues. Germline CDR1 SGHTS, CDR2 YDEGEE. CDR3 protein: CASSLAWWTGTSEAFF. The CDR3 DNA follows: TGTGCCAGCAGCTTGGCCTGGTGGACAGGGACATCTGAAGCTTTCTTT.

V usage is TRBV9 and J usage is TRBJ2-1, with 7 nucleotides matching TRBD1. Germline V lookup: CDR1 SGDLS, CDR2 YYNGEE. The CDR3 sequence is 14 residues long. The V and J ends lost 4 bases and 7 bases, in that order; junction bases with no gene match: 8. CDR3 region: CASSITGVDNEQFF. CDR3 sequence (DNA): TGTGCCAGCAGCATTACAGGGGTTGATAATGAGCAGTTCTTC.

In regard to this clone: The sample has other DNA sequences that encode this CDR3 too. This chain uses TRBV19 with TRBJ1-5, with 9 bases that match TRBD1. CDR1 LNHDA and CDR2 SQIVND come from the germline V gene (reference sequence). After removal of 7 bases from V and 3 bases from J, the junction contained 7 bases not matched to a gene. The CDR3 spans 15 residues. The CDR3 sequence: CASTSGTGINQPQHF. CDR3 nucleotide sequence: TGTGCCAGTACATCCGGGACAGGGATCAATCAGCCCCAGCATTTT. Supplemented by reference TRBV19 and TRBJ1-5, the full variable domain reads DGGITQSPKYLFRKEGQNVTLSCEQNLNHDAMYWYRQDPGQGLRLIYYSQIVNDFQKGDIAEGYSVSREKKESFPLTVTSAQKNPTAFYLCASTSGTGINQPQHFGDGTRLSIL.

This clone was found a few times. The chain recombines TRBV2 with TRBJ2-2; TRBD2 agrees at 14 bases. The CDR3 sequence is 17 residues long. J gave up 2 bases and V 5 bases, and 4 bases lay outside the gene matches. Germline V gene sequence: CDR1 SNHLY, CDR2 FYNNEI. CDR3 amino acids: CASSIGLAGGNTGELFF. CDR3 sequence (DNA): TGTGCCAGCAGTATTGGACTAGCGGGGGGAAACACCGGGGAGCTGTTTTTT.

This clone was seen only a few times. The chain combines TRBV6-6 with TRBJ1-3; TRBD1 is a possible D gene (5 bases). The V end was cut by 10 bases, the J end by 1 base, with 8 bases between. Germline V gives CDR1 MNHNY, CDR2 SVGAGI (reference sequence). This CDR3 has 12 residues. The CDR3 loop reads CATQGSGNTIYF. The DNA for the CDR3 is TGTGCCACCCAGGGATCTGGAAACACCATATATTTT.

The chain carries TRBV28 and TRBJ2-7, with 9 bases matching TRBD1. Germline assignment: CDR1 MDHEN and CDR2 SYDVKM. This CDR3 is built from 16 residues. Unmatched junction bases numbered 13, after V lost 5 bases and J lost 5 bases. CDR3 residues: CASSLRGTGRFNEQYF. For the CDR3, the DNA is TGTGCCAGCAGTCTCAGAGGGACAGGGAGATTCAACGAGCAGTACTTC. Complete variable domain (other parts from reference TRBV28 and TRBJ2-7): DVKVTQSSRYLVKRTGEKVFLECVQDMDHENMFWYRQDPGLGLRLIYFSYDVKMKEKGDIPEGYSVSREKKERFSLILESASTNQTSMYLCASSLRGTGRFNEQYFGPGTRLTVT.

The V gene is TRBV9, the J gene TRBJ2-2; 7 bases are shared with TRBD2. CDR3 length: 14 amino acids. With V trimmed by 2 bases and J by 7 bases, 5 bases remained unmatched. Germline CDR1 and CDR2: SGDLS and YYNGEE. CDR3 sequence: CASSVSGAVGELFF. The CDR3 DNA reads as TGTGCCAGCAGCGTGAGCGGGGCGGTCGGGGAGCTGTTTTTT.

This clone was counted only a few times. The CDR3 coding sequence is TGTGCCAGCAGCTTACTAGCGGGAGGGGACACTGAAGCTTTCTTT. Its protein is CASSLLAGGDTEAFF. This chain uses TRBV7-2 with TRBJ1-1; tentatively, D is TRBD1 (5 bases). V was clipped by 2 bases and J by 3 bases, with 13 bases between them. This CDR3 comprises 15 residues. In germline, CDR1 is SGHTA, CDR2 FQGNSA.

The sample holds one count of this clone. The CDR3 coding sequence is TGTGCCAGCAGCCAAGATAACCCCGGGACAGGGGGCGAGCAGTACTTC. Protein: CASSQDNPGTGGEQYF. The chain has TRBV4-2 and TRBJ2-7; 11 bases are a match to TRBD1. CDR1 and CDR2 (germline): LGHNA, YNFKEQ. This CDR3 comprises 16 residues. Losses at the gene ends were 0 bases for V and 6 bases for J; bases not matched to a gene: 7.

CDR3 amino acids: CASSALTGGNTIYF. The CDR3 DNA reads TGTGCCAGCAGCGCCCTGACAGGGGGAAACACCATATATTTT. The chain combines TRBV9 with TRBJ1-3, with TRBD1 matching over 7 bases. Germline lookup yields CDR1 SGDLS and CDR2 YYNGEE. V was clipped by 3 bases and J by 4 bases; unmatched bases: 4. The CDR3 length is 14 residues.

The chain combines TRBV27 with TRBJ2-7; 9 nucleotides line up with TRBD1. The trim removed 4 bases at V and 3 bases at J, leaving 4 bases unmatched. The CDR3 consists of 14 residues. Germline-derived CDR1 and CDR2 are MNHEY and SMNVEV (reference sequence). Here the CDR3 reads CASSWGTGNYEQYF. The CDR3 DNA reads TGTGCCAGCAGTTGGGGGACAGGGAACTACGAGCAGTACTTC.

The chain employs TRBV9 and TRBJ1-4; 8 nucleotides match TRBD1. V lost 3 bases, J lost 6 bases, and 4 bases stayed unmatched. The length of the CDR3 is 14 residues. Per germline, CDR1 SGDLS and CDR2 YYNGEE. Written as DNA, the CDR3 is TGTGCCAGCAGCGGGACAGGGCTAGATGAAAAACTGTTTTTT. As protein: CASSGTGLDEKLFF.

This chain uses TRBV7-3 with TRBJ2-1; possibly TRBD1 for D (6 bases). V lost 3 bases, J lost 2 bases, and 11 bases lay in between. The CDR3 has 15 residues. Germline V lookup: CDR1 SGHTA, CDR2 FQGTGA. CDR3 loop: CASSFQGTTYNEQFF. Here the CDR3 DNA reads TGTGCCAGCAGCTTCCAGGGGACGACCTACAATGAGCAGTTCTTC. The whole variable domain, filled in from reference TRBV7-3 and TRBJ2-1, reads GAGVSQTPSNKVTEKGKYVELRCDPISGHTALYWYRQSLGQGPEFLIYFQGTGAADDSGLPNDRFFAVRPEGSVSTLKIQRTERGDSAVYLCASSFQGTTYNEQFFGPGTRLTVL.

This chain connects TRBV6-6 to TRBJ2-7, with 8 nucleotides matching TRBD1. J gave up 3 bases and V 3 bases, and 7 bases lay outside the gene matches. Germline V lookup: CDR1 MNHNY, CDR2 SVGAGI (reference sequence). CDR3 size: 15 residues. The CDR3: CASSYGQGADYEQYF. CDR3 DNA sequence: TGTGCCAGCAGTTATGGGCAGGGGGCAGACTACGAGCAGTACTTC.

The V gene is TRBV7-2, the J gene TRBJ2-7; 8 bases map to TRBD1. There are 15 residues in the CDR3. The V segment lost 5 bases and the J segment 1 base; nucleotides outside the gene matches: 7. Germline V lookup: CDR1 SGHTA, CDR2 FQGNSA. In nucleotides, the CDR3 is TGTGCCAGCAGCCAACGGACAGGGTCGTCCTACGAGCAGTACTTC. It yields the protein CASSQRTGSSYEQYF.

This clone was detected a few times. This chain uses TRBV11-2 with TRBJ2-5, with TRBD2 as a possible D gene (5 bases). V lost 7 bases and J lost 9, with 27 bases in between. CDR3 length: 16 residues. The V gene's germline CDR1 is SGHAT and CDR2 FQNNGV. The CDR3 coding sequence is TGTGCCAGCACCATTGGGTCATTGGGCCCTTCGGAGGCCCAGTACTTC. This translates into CASTIGSLGPSEAQYF.

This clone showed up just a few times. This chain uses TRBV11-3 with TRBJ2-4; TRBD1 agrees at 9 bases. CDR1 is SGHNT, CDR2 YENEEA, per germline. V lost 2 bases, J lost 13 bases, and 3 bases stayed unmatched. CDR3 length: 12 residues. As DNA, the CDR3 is TGTGCCAGCAGCTTATCGGGGACAGGGCAGTACTTC. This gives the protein CASSLSGTGQYF.

CDR3: CASSLGRGRHGENTEAFF. In DNA form, the CDR3 reads TGTGCCAGCTCACTAGGGAGGGGCCGCCATGGGGAGAACACTGAAGCTTTCTTT. This sequence joins TRBV18 and TRBJ1-1; D may be TRBD1 (5 bases). The ends were cut back, 4 bases at V and 1 base at J, with 22 bases in the middle. Germline V gene lookup returns CDR1 KGHSH and CDR2 LQKENI. This CDR3 is built from 18 residues.